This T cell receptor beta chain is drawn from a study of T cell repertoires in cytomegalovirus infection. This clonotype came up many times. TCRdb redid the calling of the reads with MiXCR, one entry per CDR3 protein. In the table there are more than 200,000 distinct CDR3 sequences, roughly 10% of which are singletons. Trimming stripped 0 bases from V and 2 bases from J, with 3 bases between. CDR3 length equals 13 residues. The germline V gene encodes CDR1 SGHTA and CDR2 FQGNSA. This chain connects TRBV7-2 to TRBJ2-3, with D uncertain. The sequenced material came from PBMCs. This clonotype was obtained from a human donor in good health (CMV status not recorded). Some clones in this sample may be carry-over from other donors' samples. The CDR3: CASSLAPTDTQYF. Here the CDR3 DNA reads TGTGCCAGCAGCTTAGCGCCCACAGATACGCAGTATTTT.